What follows are 4 T cell receptor beta chains derived from one specimen sequenced in a study of identical twins. TCRdb analysed the 5' RACE reads with MiXCR anew, one entry per CDR3 protein. The sample includes just under 650,000 distinct CDR3 sequences, around 7.4% of them seen just once. These same data were also listed under a study on yellow fever vaccine responses in identical twins.

The sample consisted of PBMCs. Receptors were obtained from a woman aged 18-29 years in good health.

The chain is built from TRBV6-4 and TRBJ1-1; D ambiguous. Trimming removed 1 base from V and 3 bases from J, with 6 bases in between. In germline, CDR1 is MRHNA, CDR2 SNTAGT. CDR3 length: 13 amino acids. In nucleotides, the CDR3 is TGTGCCAGCAGTGACTACCCACACACTGAAGCTTTCTTT. Its translation: CASSDYPHTEAFF.

This clonotype was recorded at least ten times. The chain joins TRBV29-1 to TRBJ1-2; TRBD1 agrees at 7 bases. V shed 4 bases and J 2 bases; nucleotides not matched to a gene: 7. The CDR3 runs to 14 residues. Germline-derived CDR1 and CDR2 are SQVTM and ANQGSEA. The CDR3 DNA is TGCAGCGTTGTTGAGGGGACAGCAAACTATGGCTACACCTTC. This translates into CSVVEGTANYGYTF.

This clonotype was detected ten times or more. The V and J genes are TRBV9 and TRBJ2-5; 10 nucleotides line up with TRBD2. Germline lookup yields CDR1 SGDLS and CDR2 YYNGEE. CDR3 size: 14 residues. The J segment lost 5 bases and the V segment lost 4 bases, leaving 5 bases of the junction unmatched. This CDR3 is CASSLGTSDETQYF. CDR3 sequence (DNA): TGTGCCAGCAGCTTAGGGACTAGCGATGAGACCCAGTACTTC.

This clonotype was seen only a few times. The J gene is TRBJ2-3, the V gene TRBV12-3 or TRBV12-4; 8 positions match TRBD2. This CDR3 is built from 14 residues. V trimming: 5 bases; J trimming: 6 bases; junction bases outside the gene matches: 7. CDR3 sequence reads: CASSPGTRMDTQYF. Here the CDR3 DNA reads TGTGCCAGCAGTCCCGGGACTAGGATGGATACGCAGTATTTT.